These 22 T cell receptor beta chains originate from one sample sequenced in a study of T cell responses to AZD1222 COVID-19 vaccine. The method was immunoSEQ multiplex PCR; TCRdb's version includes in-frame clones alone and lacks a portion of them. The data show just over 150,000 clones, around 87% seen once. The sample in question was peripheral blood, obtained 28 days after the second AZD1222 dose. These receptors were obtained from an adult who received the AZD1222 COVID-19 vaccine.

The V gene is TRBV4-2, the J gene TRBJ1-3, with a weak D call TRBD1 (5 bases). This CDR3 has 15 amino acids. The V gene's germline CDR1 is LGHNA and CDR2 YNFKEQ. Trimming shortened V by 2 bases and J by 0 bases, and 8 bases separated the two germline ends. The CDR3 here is CASSQTGASGNTIYF. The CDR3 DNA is TGTGCCAGCAGCCAAACCGGGGCCTCTGGAAACACCATATATTTT.

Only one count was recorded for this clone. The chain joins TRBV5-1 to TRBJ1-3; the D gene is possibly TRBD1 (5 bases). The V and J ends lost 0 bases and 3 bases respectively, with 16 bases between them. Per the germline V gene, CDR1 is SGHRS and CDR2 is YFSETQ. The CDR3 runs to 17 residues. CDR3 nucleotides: TGCGCCAGCAGCTTGGGGGCCGAGACAGCGAGTGGAAACACCATATATTTT. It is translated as CASSLGAETASGNTIYF.

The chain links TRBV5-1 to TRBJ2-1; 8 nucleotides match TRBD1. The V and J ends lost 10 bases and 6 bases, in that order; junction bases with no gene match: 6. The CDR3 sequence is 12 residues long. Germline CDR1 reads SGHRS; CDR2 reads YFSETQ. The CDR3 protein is CASGQAVNEQFF. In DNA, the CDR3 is TGCGCCTCGGGACAGGCCGTCAATGAGCAGTTCTTC.

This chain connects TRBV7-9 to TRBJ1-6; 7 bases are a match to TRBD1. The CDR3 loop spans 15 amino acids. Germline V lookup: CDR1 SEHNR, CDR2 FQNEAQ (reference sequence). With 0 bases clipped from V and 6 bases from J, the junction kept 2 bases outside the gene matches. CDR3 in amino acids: CASSLATGINSPLHF. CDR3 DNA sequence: TGTGCCAGCAGCTTAGCGACAGGGATTAATTCACCCCTCCACTTT.

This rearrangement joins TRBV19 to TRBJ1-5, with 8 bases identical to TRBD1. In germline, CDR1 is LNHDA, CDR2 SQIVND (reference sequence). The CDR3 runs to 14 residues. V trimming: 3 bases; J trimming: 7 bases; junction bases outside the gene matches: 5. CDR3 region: CASSMGQVIQPQHF. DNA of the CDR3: TGTGCCAGTAGTATGGGACAGGTGATCCAGCCCCAGCATTTT.

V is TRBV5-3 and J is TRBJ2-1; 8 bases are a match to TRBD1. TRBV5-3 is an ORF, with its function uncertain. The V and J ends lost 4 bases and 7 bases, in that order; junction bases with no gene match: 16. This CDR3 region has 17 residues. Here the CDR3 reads CARSPLGQGFFGNEQFF. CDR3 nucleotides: TGTGCCAGAAGCCCTCTAGGACAGGGTTTCTTCGGGAATGAGCAGTTCTTC.

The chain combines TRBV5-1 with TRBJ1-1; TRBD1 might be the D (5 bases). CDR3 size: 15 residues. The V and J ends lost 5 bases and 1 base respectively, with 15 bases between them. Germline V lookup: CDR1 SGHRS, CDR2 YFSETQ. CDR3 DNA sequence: TGCGCCAGCAGTGAGGGGCATACTTGGAACACTGAAGCTTTCTTT. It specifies CASSEGHTWNTEAFF.

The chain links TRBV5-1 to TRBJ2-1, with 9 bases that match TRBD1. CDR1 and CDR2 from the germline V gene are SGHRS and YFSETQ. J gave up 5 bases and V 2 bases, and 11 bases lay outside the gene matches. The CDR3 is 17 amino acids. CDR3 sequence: CASSFEPSGQGHNEQFF. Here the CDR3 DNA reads TGCGCCAGCAGCTTCGAGCCGTCGGGACAGGGACACAATGAGCAGTTCTTC.

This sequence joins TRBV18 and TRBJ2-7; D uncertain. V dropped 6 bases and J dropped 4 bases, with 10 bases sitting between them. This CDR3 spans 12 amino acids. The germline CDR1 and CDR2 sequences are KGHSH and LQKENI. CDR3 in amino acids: CASSPYGYEQYF. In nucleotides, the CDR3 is TGTGCCAGCTCCCCCTACGGGTACGAGCAGTACTTC.

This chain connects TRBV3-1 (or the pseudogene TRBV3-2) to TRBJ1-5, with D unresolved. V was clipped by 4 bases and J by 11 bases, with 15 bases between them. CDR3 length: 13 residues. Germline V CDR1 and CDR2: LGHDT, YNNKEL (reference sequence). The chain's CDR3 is CASSLSTHGSQHF. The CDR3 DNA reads TGTGCCAGCAGCCTGAGTACGCACGGGTCCCAGCATTTT.

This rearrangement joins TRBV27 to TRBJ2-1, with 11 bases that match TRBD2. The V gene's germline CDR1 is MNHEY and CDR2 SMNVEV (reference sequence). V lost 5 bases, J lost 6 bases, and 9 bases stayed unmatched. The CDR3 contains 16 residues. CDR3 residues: CASSPPTSGRINEQFF. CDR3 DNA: TGTGCCAGCAGTCCCCCTACTAGCGGGAGAATCAATGAGCAGTTCTTC.

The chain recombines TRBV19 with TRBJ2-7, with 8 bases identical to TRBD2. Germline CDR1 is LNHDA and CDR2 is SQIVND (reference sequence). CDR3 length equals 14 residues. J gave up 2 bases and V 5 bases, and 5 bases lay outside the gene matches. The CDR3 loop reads CASSRGGRAYEQYF. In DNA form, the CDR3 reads TGTGCCAGTAGTCGGGGGGGGCGGGCCTACGAGCAGTACTTC.

The CDR3 bases are TGCGCCAGCAGCTTGGACAGGACAATCAATTCACCCCTCCACTTT. This codes for CASSLDRTINSPLHF. The chain links TRBV5-1 to TRBJ1-6; D is possibly TRBD1 (5 bases). The CDR3 is 15 residues long. V was cut by 0 bases and J by 7 bases, with 11 bases left in between. The germline CDR1 and CDR2 sequences are SGHRS and YFSETQ.

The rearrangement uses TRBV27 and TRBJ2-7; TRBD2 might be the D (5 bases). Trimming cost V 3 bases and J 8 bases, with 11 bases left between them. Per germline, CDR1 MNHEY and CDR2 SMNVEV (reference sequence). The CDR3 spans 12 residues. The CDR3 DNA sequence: TGTGCCAGCAGTTTTGTGGGAGCCAAGCAGTACTTC. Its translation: CASSFVGAKQYF.

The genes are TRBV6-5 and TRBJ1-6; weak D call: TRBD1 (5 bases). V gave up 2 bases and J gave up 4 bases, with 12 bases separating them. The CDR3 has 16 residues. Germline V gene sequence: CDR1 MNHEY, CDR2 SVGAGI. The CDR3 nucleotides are TGTGCCAGCAGTTACGGTCAGGGCCTTTATAATTCACCCCTCCACTTT. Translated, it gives CASSYGQGLYNSPLHF.

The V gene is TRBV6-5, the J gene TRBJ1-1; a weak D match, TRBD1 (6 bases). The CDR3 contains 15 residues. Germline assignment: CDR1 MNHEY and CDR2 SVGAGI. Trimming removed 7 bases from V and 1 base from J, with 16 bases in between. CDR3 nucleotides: TGTGCCAGCACTCCCCGGGGAGGGGGGAACACTGAAGCTTTCTTT. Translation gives CASTPRGGGNTEAFF.

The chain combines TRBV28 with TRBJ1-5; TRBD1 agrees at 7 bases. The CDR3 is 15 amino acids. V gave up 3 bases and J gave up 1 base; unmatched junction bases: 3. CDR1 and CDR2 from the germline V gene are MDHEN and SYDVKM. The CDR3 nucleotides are TGTGCCAGCAGTTTTCTAGGGGGCAGCAATCAGCCCCAGCATTTT. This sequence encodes CASSFLGGSNQPQHF.

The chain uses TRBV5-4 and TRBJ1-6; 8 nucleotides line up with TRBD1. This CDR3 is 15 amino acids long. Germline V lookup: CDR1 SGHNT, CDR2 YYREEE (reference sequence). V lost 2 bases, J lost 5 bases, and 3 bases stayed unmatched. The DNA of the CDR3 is TGTGCCAGCAGCTTACGGACAGGGAATAATTCACCCCTCCACTTT. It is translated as CASSLRTGNNSPLHF.

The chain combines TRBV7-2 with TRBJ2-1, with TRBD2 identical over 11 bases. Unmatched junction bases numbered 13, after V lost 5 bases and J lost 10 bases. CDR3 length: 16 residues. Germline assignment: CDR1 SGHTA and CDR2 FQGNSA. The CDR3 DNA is TGTGCCAGCAGCCCGAGAGCTAGCGGGAGGATAACCGAGCAGTTCTTC. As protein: CASSPRASGRITEQFF.

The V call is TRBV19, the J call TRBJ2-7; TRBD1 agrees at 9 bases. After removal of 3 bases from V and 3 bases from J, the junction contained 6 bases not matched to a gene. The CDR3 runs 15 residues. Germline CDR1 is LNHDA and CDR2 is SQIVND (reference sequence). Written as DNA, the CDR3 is TGTGCCAGTAGTATCGGGGGACAGGGACTCTACGAGCAGTACTTC. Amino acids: CASSIGGQGLYEQYF. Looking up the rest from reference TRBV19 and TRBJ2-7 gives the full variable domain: DGGITQSPKYLFRKEGQNVTLSCEQNLNHDAMYWYRQDPGQGLRLIYYSQIVNDFQKGDIAEGYSVSREKKESFPLTVTSAQKNPTAFYLCASSIGGQGLYEQYFGPGTRLTVT.

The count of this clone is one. This CDR3 reads CASSQINTEAFF. The CDR3 DNA follows: TGTGCCAGCAGCCAAATAAACACTGAAGCTTTCTTT. The genes are TRBV7-9 and TRBJ1-1; the D is unclear. Per the germline V gene, CDR1 is SEHNR and CDR2 is FQNEAQ (reference sequence). There are 12 residues in the CDR3. The V gene lost 5 bases and the J gene lost 2 bases, with 6 bases spanning the gap.

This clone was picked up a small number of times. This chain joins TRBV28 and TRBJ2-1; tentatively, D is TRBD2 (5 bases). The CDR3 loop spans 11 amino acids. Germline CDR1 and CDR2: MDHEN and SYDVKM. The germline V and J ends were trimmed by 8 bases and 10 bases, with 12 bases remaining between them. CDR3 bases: TGTGCCAGCGAAACTAGGTACGAGCAGTTCTTC. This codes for CASETRYEQFF.